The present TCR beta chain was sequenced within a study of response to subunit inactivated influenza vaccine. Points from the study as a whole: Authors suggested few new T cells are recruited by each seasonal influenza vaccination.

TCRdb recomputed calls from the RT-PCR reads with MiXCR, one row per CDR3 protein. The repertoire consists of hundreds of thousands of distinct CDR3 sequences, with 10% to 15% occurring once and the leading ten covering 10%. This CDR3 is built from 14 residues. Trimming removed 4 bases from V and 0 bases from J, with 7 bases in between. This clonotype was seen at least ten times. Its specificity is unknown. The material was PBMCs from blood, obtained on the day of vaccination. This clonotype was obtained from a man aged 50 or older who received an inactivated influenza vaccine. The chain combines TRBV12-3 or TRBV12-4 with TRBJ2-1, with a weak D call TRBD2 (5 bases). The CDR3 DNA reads TGTGCCAGCAGTTCCGGGAACTCCTACAATGAGCAGTTCTTC. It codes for CASSSGNSYNEQFF.